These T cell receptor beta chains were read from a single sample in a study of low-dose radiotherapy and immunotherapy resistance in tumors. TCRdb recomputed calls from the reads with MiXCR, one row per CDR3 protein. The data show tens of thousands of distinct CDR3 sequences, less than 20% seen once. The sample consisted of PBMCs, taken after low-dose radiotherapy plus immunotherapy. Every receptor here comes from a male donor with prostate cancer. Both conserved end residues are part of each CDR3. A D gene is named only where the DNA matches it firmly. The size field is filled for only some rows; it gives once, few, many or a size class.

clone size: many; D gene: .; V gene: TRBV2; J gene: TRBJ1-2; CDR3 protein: CASMGGREYYGYTF; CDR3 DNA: TGTGCCAGCATGGGAGGCAGGGAATACTATGGCTACACCTTC
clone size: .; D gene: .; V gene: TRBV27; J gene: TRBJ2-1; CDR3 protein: CASSPEGIKGLSYNEQFF; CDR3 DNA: TGTGCCAGCAGTCCAGAGGGAATAAAGGGGCTTTCCTACAATGAGCAGTTCTTC
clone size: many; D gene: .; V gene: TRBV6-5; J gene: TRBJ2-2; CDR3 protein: CASSSRGGGYTGELFF; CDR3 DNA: TGTGCCAGCAGTTCCCGAGGGGGAGGCTACACCGGGGAGCTGTTTTTT
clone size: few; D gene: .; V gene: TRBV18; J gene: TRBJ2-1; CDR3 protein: CASSPKSGSDEQFF; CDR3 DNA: TGTGCCAGCTCCCCTAAGTCCGGGAGCGATGAGCAGTTCTTC
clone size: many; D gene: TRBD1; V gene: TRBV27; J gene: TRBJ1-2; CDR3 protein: CASSLDRGRVGYTF; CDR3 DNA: TGTGCCAGCAGTTTGGACAGGGGGCGAGTGGGCTACACCTTC
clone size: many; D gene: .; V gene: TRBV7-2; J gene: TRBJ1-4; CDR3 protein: CASSLGVAGGRGNEKLFF; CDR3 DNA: TGTGCCAGCAGCTTAGGAGTCGCGGGCGGGAGAGGAAACGAAAAACTGTTTTTT
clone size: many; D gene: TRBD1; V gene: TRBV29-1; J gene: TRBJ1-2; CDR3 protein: CSVGTGAADGYTF; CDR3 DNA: TGCAGCGTCGGGACAGGGGCAGCAGATGGCTACACCTTC
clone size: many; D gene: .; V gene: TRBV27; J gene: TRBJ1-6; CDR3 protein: CASSLSRQGHSPLHF; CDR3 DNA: TGTGCCAGCAGTTTATCGAGGCAGGGCCATTCACCCCTCCACTTT
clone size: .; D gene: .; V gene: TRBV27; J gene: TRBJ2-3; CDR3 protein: CASSYYQGGADTQYF; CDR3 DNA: TGTGCCAGCAGTTACTACCAGGGCGGCGCAGATACGCAGTATTTT
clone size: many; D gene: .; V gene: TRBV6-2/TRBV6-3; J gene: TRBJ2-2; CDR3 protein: CASRIRQGLNTGELFF; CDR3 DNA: TGTGCCAGCAGGATTAGACAGGGACTGAACACCGGGGAGCTGTTTTTT
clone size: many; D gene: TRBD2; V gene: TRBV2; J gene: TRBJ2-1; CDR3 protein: CASSGNPGPSGRSYNEQFF; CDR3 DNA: TGTGCCAGCAGCGGCAACCCCGGACCAAGCGGGAGATCCTACAATGAGCAGTTCTTC
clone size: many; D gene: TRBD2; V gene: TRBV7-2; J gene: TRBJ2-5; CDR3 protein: CASSLPSGTKETQYF; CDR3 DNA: TGTGCCAGCAGCTTACCTAGCGGGACAAAAGAGACCCAGTACTTC